The 20 T cell receptor beta chains presented below share a single source sample, sequenced in a study of early T cells in non-severe SARS-CoV-2 infection. TCRdb reprocessed the 5' RACE reads via MiXCR and lists one record per CDR3 protein. The table has 90,000 to 120,000 distinct CDR3 sequences, 9.5% to 13% seen once. The sample was whole blood. The receptors were gathered from an adult who was a healthcare worker with PCR-confirmed SARS-CoV-2 infection or an uninfected control (not recorded which).

The chain links TRBV29-1 to TRBJ2-3; no clear D gene. CDR3 length: 11 amino acids. Trimming pared 6 bases from V and 2 bases from J, leaving 6 bases between. Germline V CDR1 and CDR2: SQVTM, ANQGSEA. The CDR3 protein is CSVTSTDTQYF. In nucleotides, the CDR3 is TGCAGCGTAACTTCCACAGATACGCAGTATTTT.

This clonotype was seen a handful of times. The chain recombines TRBV5-4 with TRBJ2-7; D is ambiguous. This CDR3 is 14 amino acids long. Germline CDR1 reads SGHNT; CDR2 reads YYREEE (reference sequence). Between the trimmed V and J ends, which lost 4 bases and 0 bases, there was a span of 11 bases. CDR3 DNA sequence: TGTGCCAGCAGCCGAGACCGAAGCTCCTACGAGCAGTACTTC. Amino acids: CASSRDRSSYEQYF.

This clonotype was detected a few times. The chain uses TRBV20-1 and TRBJ1-2; maybe TRBD1 (6 bases). Germline CDR1 reads DFQATT; CDR2 reads SNEGSKA (reference sequence). The V and J ends lost 2 bases and 2 bases respectively, with 9 bases between them. The CDR3 is 13 amino acids. The CDR3: CSARLGQNYGYTF. DNA for the CDR3: TGCAGTGCTAGACTCGGACAGAACTATGGCTACACCTTC.

This clonotype was seen ten or more times. This chain connects TRBV14 to TRBJ2-7; D gene uncertain. CDR3 length: 11 amino acids. In germline, CDR1 is SGHDN, CDR2 FVKESK. V dropped 4 bases and J dropped 3 bases, with 4 bases sitting between them. For the CDR3, the DNA is TGTGCCAGCAGCCTCTTCTACGAGCAGTACTTC. This translates into CASSLFYEQYF.

The rearrangement joins TRBV18 to TRBJ1-2; tentatively, D is TRBD1 (5 bases). The V end lost 4 bases, the J end lost 3 bases, and 18 bases lay between the germline ends. The CDR3 spans 16 residues. CDR1 and CDR2 from the germline V gene are KGHSH and LQKENI. The CDR3 coding sequence is TGTGCCAGCTCACGCTCCCCGAGGGGCGCCGACTATGGCTACACCTTC. Translating it yields CASSRSPRGADYGYTF.

This clonotype has just a few counts. V and J are TRBV7-9 and TRBJ2-1; 13 bases fit TRBD2. This CDR3 is built from 17 residues. The junction had 8 bases not matched to a gene; V was cut back by 5 bases and J by 4 bases. Germline assignment: CDR1 SEHNR and CDR2 FQNEAQ (reference sequence). The CDR3 DNA reads TGTGCCAGCAGCCCTGGACTAGCGGGAGCGCCATACAATGAGCAGTTCTTC. It is translated as CASSPGLAGAPYNEQFF. The variable domain in full, with the rest retrieved from reference TRBV7-9 and TRBJ2-1, is DTGVSQNPRHKITKRGQNVTFRCDPISEHNRLYWYRQTLGQGPEFLTYFQNEAQLEKSRLLSDRFSAERPKGSFSTLEIQRTEQGDSAMYLCASSPGLAGAPYNEQFFGPGTRLTVL.

The rearrangement links TRBV19 to TRBJ2-2; 10 nucleotides line up with TRBD1. V gave up 5 bases and J gave up 4 bases; unmatched junction bases: 4. Looked up from germline, CDR1 is LNHDA and CDR2 is SQIVND (reference sequence). The CDR3 runs to 15 residues. The CDR3 spells CASSQGQGFTGELFF. The CDR3 DNA reads as TGTGCCAGTAGTCAGGGACAGGGGTTCACCGGGGAGCTGTTTTTT.

This clonotype was found a few times. This sequence joins TRBV5-5 and TRBJ2-4, with D possibly TRBD1 on 5 matching bases. This CDR3 is built from 13 residues. CDR1 is SGHKS, CDR2 YYEKEE, per germline (reference sequence). V was pared by 7 bases and J by 4 bases, with 12 bases between. Here the CDR3 DNA reads TGTGCCAGCGAGTCGACAGTTAAAAACATTCAGTACTTC. Its protein is CASESTVKNIQYF.

This clonotype has only a few counts. V usage is TRBV18 and J usage is TRBJ1-4; D remains ambiguous. The germline V gene has CDR1 KGHSH and CDR2 LQKENI. CDR3 length: 15 residues. Deletions cut 3 bases from V and 4 bases from J, with 12 bases between. CDR3 sequence reads: CASSPQVSSNEKLFF. The CDR3 bases are TGTGCCAGCTCACCCCAGGTCTCGAGTAATGAAAAACTGTTTTTT. Filled out from reference TRBV18 and TRBJ1-4, the complete variable domain reads NAGVMQNPRHLVRRRGQEARLRCSPMKGHSHVYWYRQLPEEGLKFMVYLQKENIIDESGMPKERFSAEFPKEGPSILRIQQVVRGDSAAYFCASSPQVSSNEKLFFGSGTQLSVL.

This clonotype was seen a few times. V and J are TRBV19 and TRBJ2-1; D uncertain. The germline V and J ends were trimmed by 2 bases and 5 bases, with 7 bases remaining between them. The length of the CDR3 is 13 residues. Germline CDR1 is LNHDA and CDR2 is SQIVND (reference sequence). The CDR3 DNA sequence: TGTGCCAGTAGTATAAACGGTAACAATGAGCAGTTCTTC. It yields the protein CASSINGNNEQFF.

J is TRBJ2-2 and V is TRBV7-9; D possibly corresponds to TRBD2 (6 bases). The CDR3 sequence is 16 residues long. Germline assignment: CDR1 SEHNR and CDR2 FQNEAQ (reference sequence). Deletions cut 4 bases from V and 2 bases from J, with 14 bases between. This chain's CDR3 is CASSSRSGLNTGELFF. CDR3 nucleotide sequence: TGTGCCAGCAGCTCCAGAAGCGGGCTTAACACCGGGGAGCTGTTTTTT.

This chain uses TRBV15 with TRBJ1-1; D is possibly TRBD1 (5 bases). The CDR3 loop spans 13 amino acids. Trimming stripped 1 base from V and 5 bases from J, with 8 bases between. The germline CDR1 and CDR2 sequences are LNHNV and YYDKDF (reference sequence). The DNA for the CDR3 is TGTGCCACCAGCAGAGTTGACAGTACTGAAGCTTTCTTT. Protein: CATSRVDSTEAFF.

This clonotype was observed at least ten times. The chain links TRBV11-3 to TRBJ2-5; 8 nucleotides align to TRBD1. The CDR3 loop spans 15 amino acids. V was pared by 0 bases and J by 2 bases, with 2 bases of the junction left unmatched. The germline V gene encodes CDR1 SGHNT and CDR2 YENEEA. CDR3 loop: CASSLDRGLQETQYF. CDR3 DNA sequence: TGTGCCAGCAGCTTAGACAGGGGGCTTCAAGAGACCCAGTACTTC.

This clonotype appeared a few times. The rearrangement links TRBV5-1 to TRBJ2-3; 10 bases line up with TRBD2. V was clipped by 3 bases and J by 0 bases; unmatched bases: 4. CDR1 and CDR2 from the germline V gene are SGHRS and YFSETQ. This CDR3 region has 16 residues. The CDR3 loop is CASSSQTSGSTDTQYF. As DNA, the CDR3 is TGCGCCAGCAGCTCGCAGACTAGCGGGAGCACAGATACGCAGTATTTT.

The sample holds many counts of this clonotype. CDR3 DNA: TGTGCCAGCAGCTTGGAGGTGGGGTTGAACACTGAAGCTTTCTTT. This codes for CASSLEVGLNTEAFF. V is TRBV5-6 and J is TRBJ1-1; D not resolved. The CDR3 covers 15 residues. From germline, CDR1 is SGHDT and CDR2 YYEEEE. Trimming removed 0 bases at V and 0 bases at J, with 9 bases between.

This clonotype turned up a few times. The chain has TRBV27 and TRBJ2-7, with a possible D match to TRBD2 (5 bases). CDR1 is MNHEY, CDR2 SMNVEV, per germline (reference sequence). The V gene lost 6 bases and the J gene lost 4 bases, with 13 bases spanning the gap. The CDR3 consists of 13 residues. The chain's CDR3 is CASRILGEYEQYF. The CDR3 DNA follows: TGTGCCAGCAGGATCCTCGGGGAGTACGAGCAGTACTTC.

The chain is built from TRBV20-1 and TRBJ2-3; 9 bases match TRBD2. CDR1 and CDR2 from the germline V gene are DFQATT and SNEGSKA (reference sequence). This CDR3 has 14 residues. V shed 2 bases and J 6 bases; nucleotides not matched to a gene: 6. The CDR3 nucleotides read TGCAGTGCTAGACGCGGGGGGGCCGGGGATACGCAGTATTTT. It specifies CSARRGGAGDTQYF.

This clonotype has a single count. A much larger clonotype is one base distant, so this may be a read error. The chain is built from TRBV28 and TRBJ2-3, with D unresolved. CDR1 and CDR2 (germline): MDHEN, SYDVKM. Trimming stripped 11 bases from V and 1 base from J, with 13 bases between. CDR3 length equals 13 residues. The CDR3 region has the DNA TGTGCCTGCACCAAAGGAGGCACAGATACGCAGTATTTT. Protein product: CACTKGGTDTQYF.

V and J are TRBV18 and TRBJ2-3; TRBD1 agrees at 7 bases. Germline trimming cut 2 bases from V and 10 bases from J; bases unmatched to any gene: 21. Germline V CDR1 and CDR2: KGHSH, LQKENI. The CDR3 loop spans 18 amino acids. CDR3 nucleotide sequence: TGTGCCAGCTCACCATTTCAGACACAGGGGACGTACGCAAATTCGCAGTATTTT. As protein: CASSPFQTQGTYANSQYF.

This clonotype was counted ten times or more. J is TRBJ1-5 and V is TRBV21-1. TRBV21-1 corresponds to a pseudogene. The CDR3 runs to 13 residues. The CDR3: CASSTQGNQPQHF. As DNA, the CDR3 is TGTGCCAGCAGCACCCAGGGCAATCAGCCCCAGCATTTT.